This TCR beta chain comes out of a study of T-cell memory formation after mild COVID-19. Study-level points and caveats: Clones shrinking from day 15 to 85 showed even CD4/CD8 mixes; later expanders tilted CD4+. For contracting clones, CD4+ ones sat mainly in CM and EM, CD8+ in EMRA. Pre-infection memory harbored some responding clones, suggesting cross-reactive memory joined.

TCR alpha and TCR beta cDNA libraries carrying sample barcodes and UMIs were produced by 5'RACE using constant-segment primers. TCRdb fed the 5' RACE reads into MiXCR, producing one record per CDR3 protein. This table holds about half a million distinct CDR3 sequences, 15% to 20% found once. This clonotype showed up many times. Antigen specificity is unknown. The CDR3 extends over 13 amino acids. Germline lookup yields CDR1 SGHVS and CDR2 FNYEAQ. V lost 1 base and J 4 bases, leaving 2 bases between the germline ends. The chain carries TRBV7-6 and TRBJ1-6, with D hard to call. Sample: PBMCs or a T cell subset sorted from them (not recorded which). The receptor was isolated from an adult woman who had mild COVID-19 (a few samples of this study predate the infection). Cell type and time point are not known. The DNA for the CDR3 is TGTGCCAGCAGCTTAGAATATAATTCACCCCTCCACTTT. Protein sequence: CASSLEYNSPLHF.